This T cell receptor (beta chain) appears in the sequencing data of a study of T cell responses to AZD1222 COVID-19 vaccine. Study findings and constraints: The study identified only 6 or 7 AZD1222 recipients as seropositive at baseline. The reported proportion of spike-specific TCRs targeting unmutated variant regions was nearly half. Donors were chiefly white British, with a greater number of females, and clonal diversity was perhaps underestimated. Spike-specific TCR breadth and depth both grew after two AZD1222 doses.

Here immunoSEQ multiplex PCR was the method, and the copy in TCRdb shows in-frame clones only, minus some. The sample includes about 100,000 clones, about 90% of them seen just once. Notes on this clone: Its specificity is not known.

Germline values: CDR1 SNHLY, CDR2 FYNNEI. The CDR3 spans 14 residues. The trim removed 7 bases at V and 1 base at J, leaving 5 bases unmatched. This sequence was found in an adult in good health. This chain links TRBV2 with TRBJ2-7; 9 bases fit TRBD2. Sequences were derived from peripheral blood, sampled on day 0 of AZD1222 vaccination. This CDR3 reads CASMREGVSYEQYF. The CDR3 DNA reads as TGTGCCAGCATGCGGGAGGGGGTGTCCTACGAGCAGTACTTC.